One sample yielded the 20 T cell receptor beta chains listed below, sequenced in a study of vaccination and CD4 T cells after COVID-19. With the Oncomine TCR Beta short-read assay, DNA from cultured CD4+ T cells was sequenced. TCRdb passed the PCR reads through MiXCR, listing each CDR3 protein once. The sample carries about 13,000 distinct CDR3 sequences, under 75% recorded once. Treatment defined: roughly nine-day PBMC culture with coronavirus spike peptide pools or control peptides (ViraFEST assay). What these receptors recognize is not known. Sequencing was done on a sample of CD4+ T cells from blood, cultured in vitro. The receptors stem from a human donor who had recovered from COVID-19.

The rearrangement joins TRBV28 to TRBJ1-2; 10 bases agree with TRBD1. Germline loops: CDR1 MDHEN, CDR2 SYDVKM. The CDR3 covers 17 residues. V lost 3 bases to trimming and J lost 8 bases; unmatched junction nucleotides: 15. The CDR3 DNA is TGTGCCAGCAGTTTGTCCTCGGGACAGGGGCCCAGGAAGGGCTACACCTTC. The encoded protein is CASSLSSGQGPRKGYTF.

The chain employs TRBV28 and TRBJ2-5, with 7 bases matching TRBD1. The CDR3 has 15 residues. Looked up from germline, CDR1 is MDHEN and CDR2 is SYDVKM. The V and J ends lost 4 bases and 4 bases, in that order; junction bases with no gene match: 9. CDR3 in DNA: TGTGCCAGCAGTTCGGGTTCCGGGACAGCAGAGACCCAGTACTTC. Translating it yields CASSSGSGTAETQYF.

The V call is TRBV27, the J call TRBJ2-1; 7 bases are a match to TRBD1. The CDR3 totals 17 residues. Trimming took 3 bases from V and 9 from J; bases not matched to a gene: 17. CDR1 is MNHEY and CDR2 is SMNVEV in the germline V gene (reference sequence). The CDR3 DNA reads TGTGCCAGCAGTTTCCTGGGGAGAGGGGGCCTATCTGGTGAGCAGTTCTTC. This gives the protein CASSFLGRGGLSGEQFF.

The V and J genes are TRBV27 and TRBJ1-4; D gene ambiguous. V was cut by 5 bases and J by 4 bases, with 8 bases left in between. Germline CDR1 MNHEY, CDR2 SMNVEV (reference sequence). The CDR3 loop spans 13 amino acids. As DNA, the CDR3 is TGTGCCAGCAGTCTCGGAAATAATGAAAAACTGTTTTTT. It codes for CASSLGNNEKLFF.

The J gene is TRBJ2-7, the V gene TRBV7-2; perhaps TRBD1 as D (6 bases). Germline V CDR1 and CDR2: SGHTA, FQGNSA. The CDR3 consists of 14 residues. The germline V and J ends were trimmed by 5 bases and 3 bases, with 14 bases remaining between them. In DNA, the CDR3 is TGTGCCAGCAGCCCGCACCGGGACATCTACGAGCAGTACTTC. This sequence encodes CASSPHRDIYEQYF.

The rearrangement joins TRBV10-2 to TRBJ2-7, with 10 bases lining up with TRBD2. V shed 6 bases and J 4 bases; nucleotides not matched to a gene: 3. Germline loops: CDR1 WSHSY, CDR2 SAAADI. The CDR3 has 13 residues. CDR3 nucleotides: TGCGCCAGCAGCGGGACTAGCGTTTACGAGCAGTACTTC. This codes for CASSGTSVYEQYF.

The chain carries TRBV7-2 and TRBJ1-3, with D unclear. Germline values: CDR1 SGHTA, CDR2 FQGNSA. This CDR3 is 14 amino acids long. The V gene lost 5 bases and the J gene lost 4 bases, with 12 bases spanning the gap. The chain's CDR3 is CASSGNAGGNTIYF. In DNA, the CDR3 is TGTGCCAGCAGCGGGAACGCTGGGGGAAACACCATATATTTT.

This clonotype was counted between two and nine times. The chain combines TRBV12-3 or TRBV12-4 with TRBJ1-5; 7 nucleotides line up with TRBD1. J gave up 2 bases and V 5 bases, and 12 bases lay outside the gene matches. The CDR3 totals 17 residues. CDR3 coding DNA: TGTGCCAGCAGTCGTGGGGACAGTTCTATAGGCAATCAGCCCCAGCATTTT. It is translated as CASSRGDSSIGNQPQHF.

CDR3 DNA sequence: TGTGCCAGTAGTCGATTATCCCGGGGACAGAGTTATGGCTACACCTTC. It encodes CASSRLSRGQSYGYTF. This chain connects TRBV19 to TRBJ1-2; TRBD1 matches at 7 bases. CDR1 LNHDA and CDR2 SQIVND come from the germline V gene (reference sequence). Trimming took 5 bases from V and 5 from J; bases not matched to a gene: 14. CDR3 length: 16 residues.

The chain couples TRBV12-3 or TRBV12-4 to TRBJ2-2, with no clear D. Trimming removed 3 bases at V and 9 bases at J, with 8 bases between. This CDR3 contains 12 residues. The CDR3 spells CASSFSHRELFF. The CDR3 DNA is TGTGCCAGCAGTTTTAGCCATAGGGAGCTGTTTTTT.

The rearrangement links TRBV20-1 to TRBJ1-5; D is unresolved. The germline CDR1 and CDR2 sequences are DFQATT and SNEGSKA (reference sequence). The ends were cut back, 3 bases at V and 7 bases at J, with 10 bases in the middle. This CDR3 is 12 amino acids long. CDR3 nucleotides: TGCAGTGCTAGTCGCCTGGGGCAGCCCCAGCATTTT. Its protein is CSASRLGQPQHF.

This chain uses TRBV19 with TRBJ2-7; a weak D match, TRBD1 (5 bases). The CDR3 is made up of 14 amino acids. Germline V gene data show CDR1 as LNHDA and CDR2 as SQIVND (reference sequence). The V end was cut by 6 bases, the J end by 2 bases, with 14 bases between. The CDR3 DNA is TGTGCCAGTAGCCCTGGACATACTACCTACGAGCAGTACTTC. Protein: CASSPGHTTYEQYF.

The V and J genes are TRBV27 and TRBJ2-3; 8 bases are shared with TRBD2. This CDR3 region has 15 residues. Germline values: CDR1 MNHEY, CDR2 SMNVEV (reference sequence). With V trimmed by 8 bases and J by 6 bases, 13 bases remained unmatched. The CDR3 DNA follows: TGTGCCAGCCGGGGGAGCGGGAGATTAACGGATACGCAGTATTTT. This sequence encodes CASRGSGRLTDTQYF.

The chain joins TRBV2 to TRBJ2-7; TRBD2 might be the D (5 bases). CDR3 length: 14 residues. Trimming cost V 4 bases and J 2 bases, with 12 bases left between them. Looked up from germline, CDR1 is SNHLY and CDR2 is FYNNEI. CDR3 sequence: CASSVAAGTYEQYF. The CDR3 DNA sequence: TGTGCCAGCAGTGTGGCAGCCGGGACCTACGAGCAGTACTTC.

The chain has TRBV6-2 or TRBV6-3 and TRBJ1-2, with D unclear. The CDR3 totals 14 residues. From germline, CDR1 is MNHEY and CDR2 SVGEGT. Deletions cut 0 bases from V and 0 bases from J, with 5 bases between. CDR3 protein: CASSYSSANYGYTF. CDR3 sequence (DNA): TGTGCCAGCAGTTACTCATCGGCTAACTATGGCTACACCTTC.

The rearrangement links TRBV28 to TRBJ2-3; 12 nucleotides match TRBD2. Germline loops: CDR1 MDHEN, CDR2 SYDVKM. The CDR3 runs 15 residues. The V gene end was trimmed by 6 bases and the J gene end by 8 bases; junction bases not matched to a gene: 9. CDR3 residues: CASRTSGGPAGTQYF. The CDR3 DNA reads TGTGCCAGCAGGACTAGCGGGGGCCCCGCGGGTACGCAGTATTTT.

This chain connects TRBV7-2 to TRBJ1-1; D may be TRBD1 (5 bases). The ends were cut back, 5 bases at V and 4 bases at J, with 11 bases in the middle. Germline V gives CDR1 SGHTA, CDR2 FQGNSA. The CDR3 totals 13 residues. For the CDR3, the DNA is TGTGCCAGCAGCCTAGATGGGGGCACTGAAGCTTTCTTT. Its protein product is CASSLDGGTEAFF.

The gene calls are TRBV20-1 and TRBJ1-4, with D perhaps matching TRBD1 (5 bases). This CDR3 is built from 15 residues. With 0 bases removed from V and 5 bases from J, the gap between germline ends came to 13 bases. Germline assignment: CDR1 DFQATT and CDR2 SNEGSKA (reference sequence). This CDR3 is CSARDGETVNEKLFF. CDR3 coding DNA: TGCAGTGCTAGAGATGGTGAGACAGTGAATGAAAAACTGTTTTTT.

This clonotype was seen a few times. The V and J genes are TRBV11-3 and TRBJ2-2; D perhaps matches TRBD1 (5 bases). This CDR3 comprises 16 residues. Trimming cost V 5 bases and J 2 bases, with 15 bases left between them. Germline loops: CDR1 SGHNT, CDR2 YENEEA. The CDR3 DNA sequence: TGTGCCAGCAGCCCCCGGACATCCCTCAACACCGGGGAGCTGTTTTTT. Encoded protein: CASSPRTSLNTGELFF.

The chain is built from TRBV20-1 and TRBJ2-5, with 9 bases that match TRBD1. V was pared by 3 bases and J by 3 bases, with 8 bases of the junction left unmatched. The CDR3 contains 15 residues. Looked up from germline, CDR1 is DFQATT and CDR2 is SNEGSKA (reference sequence). CDR3 region: CSARLPRTGEETQYF. CDR3 bases: TGCAGTGCTAGGCTCCCTAGGACAGGGGAAGAGACCCAGTACTTC.